This TCR beta chain was sequenced in a study of blood T cell repertoires in COVID-19. As for the study in general: From the United States, Italy and Spain came samples of acute and convalescent COVID-19. From T cells, B-cell-depleted T cells, or PBMCs came the material, which was cDNA or gDNA.

In the original workflow: Amplification with reference gene primers provided the estimates of nucleated cell counts. The repertoire was sequenced with immunoSEQ multiplex PCR; TCRdb's copy has only in-frame clones and lacks some. V, J and clone size are those of that table, while D and trimming were read from the DNA. The data hold 270,000 or so clones, with under 90% observed a single time. The V gene lost 1 base and the J gene lost 9 bases, with 10 bases spanning the gap. This CDR3 has 13 residues. CDR1 SNHLY and CDR2 FYNNEI come from the germline V gene. This clone came up once. V and J are TRBV2 and TRBJ2-1, with TRBD2 as a possible D gene (5 bases). The sample was peripheral blood. The source is a woman aged 18 to 35 with acute or convalescent COVID-19. CDR3 nucleotide sequence: TGTGCCAGCAGTGAAGGTTGGGCGGGTGAGCAGTTCTTC. Amino acid sequence: CASSEGWAGEQFF. The variable domain in full, with the rest retrieved from reference TRBV2 and TRBJ2-1, is EPEVTQTPSHQVTQMGQEVILRCVPISNHLYFYWYRQILGQKVEFLVSFYNNEISEKSEIFDDQFSVERPDGSNFTLKIRSTKLEDSAMYFCASSEGWAGEQFFGPGTRLTVL.